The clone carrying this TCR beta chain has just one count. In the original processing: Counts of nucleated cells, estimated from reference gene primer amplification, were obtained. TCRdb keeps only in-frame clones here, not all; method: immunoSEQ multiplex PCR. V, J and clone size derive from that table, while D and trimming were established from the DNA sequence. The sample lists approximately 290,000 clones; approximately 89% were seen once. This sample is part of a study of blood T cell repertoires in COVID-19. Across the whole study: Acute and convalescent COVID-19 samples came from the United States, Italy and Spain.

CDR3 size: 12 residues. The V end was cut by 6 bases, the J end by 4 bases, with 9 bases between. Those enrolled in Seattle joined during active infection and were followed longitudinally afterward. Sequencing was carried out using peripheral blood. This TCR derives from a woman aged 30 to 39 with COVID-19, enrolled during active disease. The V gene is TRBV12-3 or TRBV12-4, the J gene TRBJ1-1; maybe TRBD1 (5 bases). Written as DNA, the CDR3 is TGTGCCAGCAGCCCCCAGGGCACTGAAGCTTTCTTT. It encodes CASSPQGTEAFF.